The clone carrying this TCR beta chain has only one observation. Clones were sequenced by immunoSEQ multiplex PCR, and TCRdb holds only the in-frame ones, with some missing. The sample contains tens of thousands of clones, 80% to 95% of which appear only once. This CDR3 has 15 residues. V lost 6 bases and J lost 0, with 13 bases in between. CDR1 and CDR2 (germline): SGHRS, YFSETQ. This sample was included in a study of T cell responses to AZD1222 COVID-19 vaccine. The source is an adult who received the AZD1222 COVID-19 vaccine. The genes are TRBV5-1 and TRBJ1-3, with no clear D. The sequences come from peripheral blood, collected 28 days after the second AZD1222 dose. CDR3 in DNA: TGCGCCAGCAAGATTGAACCGCTCTCTGGAAACACCATATATTTT. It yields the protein CASKIEPLSGNTIYF.